Listed here are 25 T cell receptor beta chains from one sample, sequenced in a study of beta chain features in type 1 diabetes (dated by TCRdb to the late 2010s). Libraries were prepared through the immunoSEQ multiplex PCR assay. The High Capacity cDNA Reverse Transcription Kit was used to reverse transcribe all of the isolated RNA, meaning that expressed TCRB transcripts were what got sequenced. TCRdb stores this immuneACCESS table with in-frame sequences only. Part of the clones is absent; in the studies checked, under half of the shortfall reflects unresolved V genes, and no reason is known for the rest. This sample holds 140,000 or so clones; 9.2% were observed only once. Of the sample, about 0.68% is held by the ten largest clones. Sequencing used central memory CD4+ T cells from blood. These TCRs come from a man aged 18 to 35 in good health.

The V call is TRBV6-6, the J call TRBJ2-7; 10 bases match TRBD1. The CDR3 extends over 15 amino acids. Trimming at V came to 2 bases and at J to 4 bases, leaving 5 bases not matched to a gene. Germline V CDR1 and CDR2: MNHNY, SVGAGI (reference sequence). The DNA for the CDR3 is TGTGCCAGCAGTTACCTAGGACAGGGGGGATACGAGCAGTACTTC. It codes for CASSYLGQGGYEQYF.

The sample holds a few counts of this clone. This rearrangement joins TRBV9 to TRBJ1-2; no clear D gene. This CDR3 is 13 amino acids long. CDR1 SGDLS and CDR2 YYNGEE come from the germline V gene. V was trimmed by 0 bases and J by 5 bases, leaving 8 bases between them. The CDR3 DNA reads TGTGCCAGCAGCGTAGCACCGGGTTATGGCTACACCTTC. Translation gives CASSVAPGYGYTF.

This clone was detected only a few times. V is TRBV5-5 and J is TRBJ2-4; tentatively, D is TRBD2 (6 bases). With 2 bases removed from V and 0 bases from J, the gap between germline ends came to 12 bases. This CDR3 spans 16 amino acids. The germline V gene encodes CDR1 SGHKS and CDR2 YYEKEE (reference sequence). The CDR3 loop reads CASSFWGELAKNIQYF. As DNA, the CDR3 is TGTGCCAGCAGCTTTTGGGGGGAACTAGCCAAAAACATTCAGTACTTC.

This clone appeared a few times. This chain uses TRBV15 with TRBJ2-1; 10 nucleotides agree with TRBD2. Germline assignment: CDR1 LNHNV and CDR2 YYDKDF (reference sequence). This CDR3 comprises 15 residues. V trimming: 1 base; J trimming: 15 bases; junction bases outside the gene matches: 12. CDR3 region: CATSRGSGGVRYLFF. CDR3 DNA: TGTGCCACCAGCAGAGGGAGCGGGGGGGTACGTTATCTGTTCTTC.

This clone was seen a handful of times. The V call is TRBV2, the J call TRBJ2-1; tentatively, D is TRBD1 (5 bases). There are 13 residues in the CDR3. V lost 4 bases, J lost 3 bases, and 7 bases lay in between. Germline V gives CDR1 SNHLY, CDR2 FYNNEI. The CDR3 here is CASSGRDYNEQFF. DNA for the CDR3: TGTGCCAGCAGTGGCAGGGACTACAATGAGCAGTTCTTC. The full variable domain, in which reference TRBV2 and TRBJ2-1 provide the parts outside the CDR3, is EPEVTQTPSHQVTQMGQEVILRCVPISNHLYFYWYRQILGQKVEFLVSFYNNEISEKSEIFDDQFSVERPDGSNFTLKIRSTKLEDSAMYFCASSGRDYNEQFFGPGTRLTVL.

This clone was seen a handful of times. The V call is TRBV5-1, the J call TRBJ2-2; the match to TRBD1 covers 8 bases. The trim removed 6 bases at V and 2 bases at J, leaving 6 bases unmatched. This CDR3 is built from 15 residues. Germline V gene data show CDR1 as SGHRS and CDR2 as YFSETQ. CDR3 coding DNA: TGCGCCAGCACCCTCGACAGGGGAAACACCGGGGAGCTGTTTTTT. Translation: CASTLDRGNTGELFF.

The chain employs TRBV2 and TRBJ1-5, with D unresolved. The germline V gene encodes CDR1 SNHLY and CDR2 FYNNEI. The CDR3 totals 12 residues. The ends were cut back, 6 bases at V and 3 bases at J, with 6 bases in the middle. CDR3 amino acids: CASRQSNQPQHF. CDR3 nucleotide sequence: TGTGCCAGCAGACAGTCCAATCAGCCCCAGCATTTT. The complete variable domain, with remaining parts taken from reference TRBV2 and TRBJ1-5, reads EPEVTQTPSHQVTQMGQEVILRCVPISNHLYFYWYRQILGQKVEFLVSFYNNEISEKSEIFDDQFSVERPDGSNFTLKIRSTKLEDSAMYFCASRQSNQPQHFGDGTRLSIL.

At least ten counts were recorded for this clone. V and J are TRBV7-6 and TRBJ2-7; 11 positions agree with TRBD1. Losses at the gene ends were 5 bases for V and 7 bases for J; bases not matched to a gene: 10. Germline CDR1 and CDR2: SGHVS and FNYEAQ. The CDR3 has 15 amino acids. CDR3 DNA: TGTGCCAGCAGCGGTCTAGGACAGGGGGCGGGAGAGCAGTACTTC. It codes for CASSGLGQGAGEQYF.

This clone was counted between two and nine times. Other DNA sequences in the sample encode the same CDR3. This chain joins TRBV7-8 and TRBJ2-7; 8 nucleotides line up with TRBD1. V shed 6 bases and J 3 bases; nucleotides not matched to a gene: 7. CDR1 and CDR2 from the germline V gene are SGHVS and FQNEAQ. This CDR3 spans 14 amino acids. In nucleotides, the CDR3 is TGTGCCAGCAGTCCCGGGACAGGAGTCTACGAGCAGTACTTC. Protein product: CASSPGTGVYEQYF.

This sequence joins TRBV7-2 and TRBJ1-2, with D hard to call. V dropped 0 bases and J dropped 3 bases, with 11 bases sitting between them. The CDR3 loop spans 15 amino acids. Germline V gene sequence: CDR1 SGHTA, CDR2 FQGNSA. The CDR3, as DNA: TGTGCCAGCAGCTTAGCAGGTCGGGGTGACTATGGCTACACCTTC. This codes for CASSLAGRGDYGYTF. The full variable domain, completed using reference TRBV7-2 and TRBJ1-2, is GAGVSQSPSNKVTEKGKDVELRCDPISGHTALYWYRQSLGQGLEFLIYFQGNSAPDKSGLPSDRFSAERTGGSVSTLTIQRTQQEDSAVYLCASSLAGRGDYGYTFGSGTRLTVV.

V is TRBV15 and J is TRBJ1-3; D unresolved. Germline V gene data show CDR1 as LNHNV and CDR2 as YYDKDF (reference sequence). Trimming removed 4 bases from V and 0 bases from J, with 4 bases in between. The CDR3 extends over 13 amino acids. This chain's CDR3 is CATSIYSGNTIYF. The CDR3 region has the DNA TGTGCCACCAGCATCTACTCTGGAAACACCATATATTTT.

This clone was detected only a few times. V usage is TRBV6-5 and J usage is TRBJ1-2; the match to TRBD1 covers 7 bases. V shed 3 bases and J 4 bases; nucleotides not matched to a gene: 8. There are 15 residues in the CDR3. Germline assignment: CDR1 MNHEY and CDR2 SVGAGI. This CDR3 is CASSYSFQGGYGYTF. CDR3 DNA sequence: TGTGCCAGCAGTTATAGTTTTCAGGGGGGCTATGGCTACACCTTC.

This clone was recorded a few times. The rearrangement uses TRBV7-9 and TRBJ1-6; 7 bases are shared with TRBD1. The CDR3 length is 14 residues. Unmatched junction bases numbered 3, after V lost 5 bases and J lost 5 bases. CDR1 and CDR2 (germline): SEHNR, FQNEAQ (reference sequence). In DNA, the CDR3 is TGTGCCAGCAGCCCGGGACAGAATAATTCACCCCTCCACTTT. It encodes CASSPGQNNSPLHF.

V gene TRBV18 combines with J gene TRBJ2-7, with 7 bases aligning to TRBD1. CDR3 length equals 14 residues. Germline V gene lookup returns CDR1 KGHSH and CDR2 LQKENI. The V gene end was trimmed by 1 base and the J gene end by 5 bases; junction bases not matched to a gene: 5. CDR3 protein: CASSPRQGNNEQYF. CDR3 nucleotides: TGTGCCAGCTCACCACGACAGGGTAATAACGAGCAGTACTTC.

This clone was seen a handful of times. The genes are TRBV11-3 and TRBJ2-5; 8 bases fit TRBD2. The V and J ends lost 3 bases and 5 bases, in that order; junction bases with no gene match: 8. Germline V gene lookup returns CDR1 SGHNT and CDR2 YENEEA. The CDR3 is 15 residues long. The CDR3 nucleotides are TGTGCCAGCAGCTTTCAAGCGGGGGCTGAGGAGACCCAGTACTTC. Residues: CASSFQAGAEETQYF. The whole variable domain, filled in from reference TRBV11-3 and TRBJ2-5, reads EAGVVQSPRYKIIEKKQPVAFWCNPISGHNTLYWYLQNLGQGPELLIRYENEEAVDDSQLPKDRFSAERLKGVDSTLKIQPAELGDSAVYLCASSFQAGAEETQYFGPGTRLLVL.

This chain uses TRBV5-1 with TRBJ2-1, with 8 bases that match TRBD1. CDR3 length: 16 residues. Looked up from germline, CDR1 is SGHRS and CDR2 is YFSETQ. V gave up 4 bases and J gave up 1 base; unmatched junction bases: 7. CDR3 protein: CASSERQGTSYNEQFF. In DNA form, the CDR3 reads TGCGCCAGCAGCGAACGACAGGGGACGTCCTACAATGAGCAGTTCTTC.

This clone was found a few times. The chain links TRBV6-1 to TRBJ2-4; D unclear. Germline CDR1 reads MNHNS; CDR2 reads SASEGT. The V gene lost 4 bases and the J gene lost 0 bases, with 10 bases spanning the gap. This CDR3 is built from 15 residues. The chain's CDR3 is CASSGQQRAKNIQYF. The CDR3 nucleotides are TGTGCCAGCAGTGGACAACAGAGAGCCAAAAACATTCAGTACTTC.

This clone was seen a handful of times. The gene calls are TRBV7-9 and TRBJ2-3; D remains ambiguous. Germline CDR1 SEHNR, CDR2 FQNEAQ (reference sequence). V was cut by 1 base and J by 1 base, with 9 bases left in between. The CDR3 runs to 15 residues. The CDR3 sequence: CASSLGAHRTDTQYF. In DNA, the CDR3 is TGTGCCAGCAGCTTAGGCGCCCACCGCACAGATACGCAGTATTTT.

The chain employs TRBV7-2 and TRBJ1-5; D is unresolved. The V and J ends lost 6 bases and 4 bases respectively, with 13 bases between them. CDR3 size: 14 residues. Germline CDR1 and CDR2: SGHTA and FQGNSA. CDR3 sequence: CASRRGGGNQPQHF. CDR3 DNA: TGTGCCAGCAGGCGAGGCGGTGGTAATCAGCCCCAGCATTTT.

Ten or more counts support this clone. The chain is built from TRBV30 and TRBJ2-1; the match to TRBD1 covers 8 bases. Per the germline V gene, CDR1 is GTSNPN and CDR2 is SVGIG (reference sequence). The V and J ends lost 7 bases and 6 bases, in that order; junction bases with no gene match: 5. This CDR3 is built from 12 residues. The CDR3 reads CALDTGGNEQFF. The CDR3 DNA reads as TGTGCCTTGGATACAGGGGGCAATGAGCAGTTCTTC.

This chain links TRBV6-5 with TRBJ2-7; D is possibly TRBD1 (5 bases). The CDR3 is 14 amino acids. Germline CDR1 MNHEY, CDR2 SVGAGI. V lost 0 bases to trimming and J lost 2 bases, with 8 bases between them. The CDR3 loop is CASSYSGATYEQYF. DNA of the CDR3: TGTGCCAGCAGTTACTCTGGGGCCACCTACGAGCAGTACTTC.

There are many counts of this clone. Germline and junction disagree at one end, which may indicate a read error. This chain links TRBV5-5 with TRBJ2-5; possibly TRBD1 for D (5 bases). Germline V gene lookup returns CDR1 SGHKS and CDR2 YYEKEE (reference sequence). This CDR3 is 15 amino acids long. CDR3 sequence: CASSLDTRTQETQYF. The CDR3 nucleotides are TGTGCCAGCAGTTTGGACACCAGGACACAAGAGACCCAGTACTTC.

This rearrangement joins TRBV4-1 to TRBJ2-1; TRBD1 matches at 9 bases. Unmatched junction bases numbered 8, after V lost 1 base and J lost 7 bases. CDR3 length: 16 amino acids. Germline assignment: CDR1 MGHRA and CDR2 YSYEKL. The CDR3 reads CASSQADRGKGNEQFF. The CDR3, as DNA: TGCGCCAGCAGCCAAGCGGACAGGGGAAAAGGGAATGAGCAGTTCTTC.

This clone was counted a few times. V is TRBV19 and J is TRBJ2-1; the match to TRBD2 covers 7 bases. The junction had 9 bases not matched to a gene; V was cut back by 6 bases and J by 4 bases. CDR1 is LNHDA, CDR2 SQIVND, per germline (reference sequence). CDR3 length: 15 amino acids. This CDR3 is CASRRGGGPYNEQFF. The CDR3 bases are TGTGCCAGTAGAAGGGGCGGGGGACCGTACAATGAGCAGTTCTTC. Filled out from reference TRBV19 and TRBJ2-1, the complete variable domain reads DGGITQSPKYLFRKEGQNVTLSCEQNLNHDAMYWYRQDPGQGLRLIYYSQIVNDFQKGDIAEGYSVSREKKESFPLTVTSAQKNPTAFYLCASRRGGGPYNEQFFGPGTRLTVL.

This clone was counted many times. V is TRBV4-3 and J is TRBJ2-4; D is undetermined. The CDR3 is 14 amino acids. Per the germline V gene, CDR1 is LGHNA and CDR2 is YSLEER. V lost 4 bases and J lost 3, with 10 bases in between. The DNA for the CDR3 is TGCGCCAGCAGCCCCGACATTCACAAAAACATTCAGTACTTC. It specifies CASSPDIHKNIQYF.